This T cell receptor beta chain came from a study of T cell responses to AZD1222 COVID-19 vaccine. At the level of the study: Second-dose intervals near 4 or 12 weeks were combined. General observations from the study: Reports indicate that nearly half of spike-specific TCRs are directed at unmutated variant regions. Donors were mostly white British, more females; clonal diversity possibly underestimated.

Germline V gene sequence: CDR1 SEHNR, CDR2 FQNEAQ (reference sequence). This CDR3 region has 11 residues. V was clipped by 7 bases and J by 5 bases, with 8 bases between them. Produced via immunoSEQ multiplex PCR; TCRdb's table is partial and in-frame only. The sample holds 140,000 to 150,000 clones, about 92% seen once. Points on this clone: What it binds is unknown.

The starting material was peripheral blood, obtained on day 0 of AZD1222 vaccination. This sequence joins TRBV7-9 and TRBJ1-1; perhaps TRBD1 as D (6 bases). This clonotype was obtained from an adult in good health. DNA for the CDR3: TGTGCCAGCAACCAGGGGACTGAAGCTTTCTTT. It encodes CASNQGTEAFF.